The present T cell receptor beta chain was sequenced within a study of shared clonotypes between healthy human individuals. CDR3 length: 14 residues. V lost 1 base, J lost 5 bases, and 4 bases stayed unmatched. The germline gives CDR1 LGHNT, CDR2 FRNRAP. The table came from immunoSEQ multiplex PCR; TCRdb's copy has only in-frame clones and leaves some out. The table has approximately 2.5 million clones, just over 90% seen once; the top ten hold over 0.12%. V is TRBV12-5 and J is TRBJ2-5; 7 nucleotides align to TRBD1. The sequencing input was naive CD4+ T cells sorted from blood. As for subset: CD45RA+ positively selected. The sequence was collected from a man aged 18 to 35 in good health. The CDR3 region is CASGLGTGTETQYF. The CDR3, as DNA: TGTGCTAGTGGTTTGGGGACAGGTACGGAGACCCAGTACTTC.